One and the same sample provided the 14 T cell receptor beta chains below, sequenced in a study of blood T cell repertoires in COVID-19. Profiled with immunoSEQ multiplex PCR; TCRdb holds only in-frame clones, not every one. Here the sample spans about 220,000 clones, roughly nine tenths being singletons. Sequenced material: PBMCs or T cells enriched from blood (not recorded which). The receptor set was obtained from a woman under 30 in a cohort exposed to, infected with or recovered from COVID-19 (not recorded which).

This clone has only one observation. Here the CDR3 DNA reads TGTGCCAGCACTGGGACAGGGGGCTATGGCTACACCTTC. Encoded protein: CASTGTGGYGYTF. The chain links TRBV21-1 to TRBJ1-2; the table's D call of TRBD1 was not tested on the DNA. TRBV21-1 is recorded as a pseudogene. CDR3 length: 13 amino acids.

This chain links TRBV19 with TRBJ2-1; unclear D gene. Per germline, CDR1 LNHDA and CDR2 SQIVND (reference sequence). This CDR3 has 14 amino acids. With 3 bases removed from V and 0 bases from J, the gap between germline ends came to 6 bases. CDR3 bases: TGTGCCAGTAGTATTGTTAGCTCCTACAATGAGCAGTTCTTC. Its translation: CASSIVSSYNEQFF. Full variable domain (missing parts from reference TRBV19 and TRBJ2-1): DGGITQSPKYLFRKEGQNVTLSCEQNLNHDAMYWYRQDPGQGLRLIYYSQIVNDFQKGDIAEGYSVSREKKESFPLTVTSAQKNPTAFYLCASSIVSSYNEQFFGPGTRLTVL.

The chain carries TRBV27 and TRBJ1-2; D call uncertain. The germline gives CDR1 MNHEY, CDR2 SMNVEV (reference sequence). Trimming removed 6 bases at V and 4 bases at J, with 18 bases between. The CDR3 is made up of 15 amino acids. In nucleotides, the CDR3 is TGTGCCAGCAGGGATGAGGGATATAGTGGCTATGGCTACACCTTC. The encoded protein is CASRDEGYSGYGYTF.

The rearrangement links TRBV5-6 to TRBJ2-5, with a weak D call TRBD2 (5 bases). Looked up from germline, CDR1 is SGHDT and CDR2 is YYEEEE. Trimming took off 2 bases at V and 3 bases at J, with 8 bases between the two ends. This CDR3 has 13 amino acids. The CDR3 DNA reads TGTGCCAGCAGCTTTTCCGGGGAAGAGACCCAGTACTTC. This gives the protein CASSFSGEETQYF.

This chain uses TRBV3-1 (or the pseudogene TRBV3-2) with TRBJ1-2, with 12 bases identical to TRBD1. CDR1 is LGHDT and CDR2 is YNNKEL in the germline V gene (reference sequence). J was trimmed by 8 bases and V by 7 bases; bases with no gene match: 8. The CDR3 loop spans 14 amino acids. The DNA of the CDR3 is TGTGCCAGCACTGAGGGACAGGGGGCTCGAGGCTACACCTTC. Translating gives CASTEGQGARGYTF.

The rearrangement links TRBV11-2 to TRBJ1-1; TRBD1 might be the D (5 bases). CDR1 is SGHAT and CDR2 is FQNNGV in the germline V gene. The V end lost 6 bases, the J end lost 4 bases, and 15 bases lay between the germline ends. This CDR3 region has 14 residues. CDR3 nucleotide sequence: TGTGCCAGCAGACGACCTGGGGCGAGCACTGAAGCTTTCTTT. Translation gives CASRRPGASTEAFF.

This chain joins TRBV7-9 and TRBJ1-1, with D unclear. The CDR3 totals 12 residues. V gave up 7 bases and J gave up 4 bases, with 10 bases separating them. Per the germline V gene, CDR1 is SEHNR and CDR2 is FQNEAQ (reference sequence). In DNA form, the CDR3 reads TGTGCCAGCACCCGTGGAGGCACTGAAGCTTTCTTT. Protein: CASTRGGTEAFF.

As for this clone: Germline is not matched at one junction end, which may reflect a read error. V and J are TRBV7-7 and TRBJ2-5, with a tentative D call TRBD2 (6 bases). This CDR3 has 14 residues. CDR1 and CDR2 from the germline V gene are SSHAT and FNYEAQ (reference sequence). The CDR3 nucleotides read TGTGCTAGCAGCCCGGGAGTGGGCGGAGAGACCCAGTACTTC. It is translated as CASSPGVGGETQYF.

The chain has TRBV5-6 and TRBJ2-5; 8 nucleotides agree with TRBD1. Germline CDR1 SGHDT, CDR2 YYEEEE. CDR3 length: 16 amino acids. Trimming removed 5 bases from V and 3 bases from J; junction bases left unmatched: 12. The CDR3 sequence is CASRRLGQAVEETQYF. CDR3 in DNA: TGTGCCAGCAGACGATTGGGACAGGCAGTTGAAGAGACCCAGTACTTC. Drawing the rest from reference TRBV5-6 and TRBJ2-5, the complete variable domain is DAGVTQSPTHLIKTRGQQVTLRCSPKSGHDTVSWYQQALGQGPQFIFQYYEEEERQRGNFPDRFSGHQFPNYSSELNVNALLLGDSALYLCASRRLGQAVEETQYFGPGTRLLVL.

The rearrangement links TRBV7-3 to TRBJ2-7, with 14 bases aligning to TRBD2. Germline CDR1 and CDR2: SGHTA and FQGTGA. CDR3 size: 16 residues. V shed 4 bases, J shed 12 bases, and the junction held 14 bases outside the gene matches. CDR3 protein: CASSSEPGLAGGRLYF. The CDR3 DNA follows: TGTGCCAGCAGCTCCGAACCCGGACTAGCGGGGGGCCGTTTGTACTTC.

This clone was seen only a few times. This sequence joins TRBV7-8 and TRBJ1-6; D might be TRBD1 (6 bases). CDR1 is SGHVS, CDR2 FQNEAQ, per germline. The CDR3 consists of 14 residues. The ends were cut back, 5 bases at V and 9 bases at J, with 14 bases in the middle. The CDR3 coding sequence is TGTGCCAGCAGCCCCAGGGGCAGCGGTTCACCCCTCCACTTT. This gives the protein CASSPRGSGSPLHF.

CDR3: CASSPGTSGIREQYF. The CDR3, as DNA: TGTGCCAGCAGCCCCGGGACTAGCGGGATAAGGGAGCAGTACTTC. The V call is TRBV6-5, the J call TRBJ2-7, with 13 bases identical to TRBD2. This CDR3 is 15 amino acids long. In germline, CDR1 is MNHEY, CDR2 SVGAGI. V trimming: 6 bases; J trimming: 7 bases; junction bases outside the gene matches: 9.

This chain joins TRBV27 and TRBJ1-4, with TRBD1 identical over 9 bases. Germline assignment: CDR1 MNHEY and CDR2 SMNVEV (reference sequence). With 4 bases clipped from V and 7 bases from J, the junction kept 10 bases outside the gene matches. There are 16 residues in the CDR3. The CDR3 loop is CASSSAPGQGVEKLFF. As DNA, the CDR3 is TGTGCCAGCAGTTCGGCCCCGGGACAGGGTGTTGAAAAACTGTTTTTT.

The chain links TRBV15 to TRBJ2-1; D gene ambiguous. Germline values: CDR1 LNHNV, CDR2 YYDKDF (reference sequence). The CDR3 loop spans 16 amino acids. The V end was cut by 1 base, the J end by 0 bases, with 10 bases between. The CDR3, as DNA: TGTGCCACCAGCAGAGGGGTAGCCGGCTCCTACAATGAGCAGTTCTTC. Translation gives CATSRGVAGSYNEQFF. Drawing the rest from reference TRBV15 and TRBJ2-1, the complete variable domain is DAMVIQNPRYQVTQFGKPVTLSCSQTLNHNVMYWYQQKSSQAPKLLFHYYDKDFNNEADTPDNFQSRRPNTSFCFLDIRSPGLGDTAMYLCATSRGVAGSYNEQFFGPGTRLTVL.